What follows are 27 T cell receptor beta chains derived from one specimen sequenced in a study of beta chain features in type 1 diabetes. Findings and caveats of the study: All four CD4+ subsets from Type 1 diabetes patients carried moderately but significantly shorter TCRB CDR3s.

The antigens for these receptors are not known. Every bit of the isolated RNA underwent reverse transcription, so sequencing read expressed TCRB transcripts. The assay was immunoSEQ multiplex PCR, and TCRdb's table has in-frame clones only and misses some. The sample includes about 660,000 clones, 11% to 15% seen only once; the top ten take roughly 0.04%. Sequenced: naive CD4+ T cells from blood. The receptors here all came from a man aged 18 to 29 with type 1 diabetes.

This sequence joins TRBV11-3 and TRBJ2-5; D perhaps matches TRBD1 (6 bases). Germline-derived CDR1 and CDR2 are SGHNT and YENEEA. CDR3 size: 16 residues. V lost 5 bases, J lost 5 bases, and 21 bases lay in between. DNA of the CDR3: TGTGCCAGCAGCCCAATCTGGGGACACCTCTGCGAGACCCAGTACTTC. Translating gives CASSPIWGHLCETQYF.

This chain connects TRBV6-4 to TRBJ1-6; D remains ambiguous. The length of the CDR3 is 9 residues. V lost 8 bases, J lost 13 bases, and 6 bases lay in between. In germline, CDR1 is MRHNA, CDR2 SNTAGT. For the CDR3, the DNA is TGTGCCAGCTCCGTGCCCCTCCACTTT. Protein sequence: CASSVPLHF.

This clone was seen only a few times. V usage is TRBV7-9 and J usage is TRBJ1-2, with D maybe TRBD1 (6 bases). Germline-derived CDR1 and CDR2 are SEHNR and FQNEAQ (reference sequence). The V end lost 7 bases, the J end lost 7 bases, and 16 bases lay between the germline ends. The CDR3 is made up of 13 amino acids. CDR3 amino acids: CASTGRGGFGYTF. The CDR3 DNA sequence: TGTGCCAGCACCGGGAGAGGGGGTTTTGGCTACACCTTC.

J is TRBJ1-2 and V is TRBV7-2, with TRBD1 as a possible D gene (6 bases). With 4 bases removed from V and 4 bases from J, the gap between germline ends came to 10 bases. The CDR3 runs 13 residues. CDR1 and CDR2 from the germline V gene are SGHTA and FQGNSA. CDR3 region: CASSSQGLYGYTF. As DNA, the CDR3 is TGTGCCAGCAGCTCACAGGGCCTCTATGGCTACACCTTC.

This clone was seen only a few times. The J gene is TRBJ2-3, the V gene TRBV7-9, with D tentatively TRBD2 (5 bases). CDR3 length: 11 amino acids. CDR1 SEHNR and CDR2 FQNEAQ come from the germline V gene (reference sequence). Trimming cost V 4 bases and J 10 bases, with 9 bases left between them. As DNA, the CDR3 is TGTGCCAGCAGCTCCGGAGGTGCGCAGTATTTT. It encodes CASSSGGAQYF.

The CDR3 region is CASSLLAVSTDTQYF. CDR3 in DNA: TGTGCCAGCAGTTTATTAGCGGTGAGCACAGATACGCAGTATTTT. The chain couples TRBV28 to TRBJ2-3, with D perhaps TRBD2 (6 bases). The V gene's germline CDR1 is MDHEN and CDR2 SYDVKM. The CDR3 has 15 amino acids. The V end was cut by 1 base, the J end by 0 bases, with 8 bases between.

This clone appeared a few times. V usage is TRBV23-1 and J usage is TRBJ2-4; D perhaps matches TRBD1 (6 bases). TRBV23-1 is flagged as an ORF with uncertain function. The V end was cut by 4 bases, the J end by 3 bases, with 16 bases between. The CDR3 totals 16 residues. DNA for the CDR3: TGCGCCAGCAGTCCCCGTCCAGGGGATGACAAAAACATTCAGTACTTC. It translates to CASSPRPGDDKNIQYF.

The chain recombines TRBV30 with TRBJ2-4; tentatively, D is TRBD1 or TRBD2 (5 bases each). Per germline, CDR1 GTSNPN and CDR2 SVGIG (reference sequence). Trimming took 5 bases from V and 4 from J, leaving 12 bases between them. The length of the CDR3 is 13 residues. The CDR3: CAWSGGGKNIQYF. The CDR3 DNA reads as TGTGCCTGGTCCGGTGGGGGTAAAAACATTCAGTACTTC.

This clone came up a few times. The V gene is TRBV27, the J gene TRBJ1-1; D perhaps matches TRBD1 (6 bases). CDR1 and CDR2 from the germline V gene are MNHEY and SMNVEV (reference sequence). The CDR3 spans 14 residues. V was clipped by 3 bases and J by 4 bases, with 12 bases between them. This CDR3 reads CASSFLQGSTEAFF. The CDR3 DNA is TGTGCCAGCAGTTTTCTACAGGGAAGCACTGAAGCTTTCTTT.

This clone occurred a few times. The chain links TRBV5-1 to TRBJ2-1; D unclear. The CDR3 is 13 residues long. Germline-derived CDR1 and CDR2 are SGHRS and YFSETQ. V was clipped by 1 base and J by 6 bases, with 8 bases between them. Here the CDR3 reads CASSLPGANEQFF. The CDR3 DNA is TGCGCCAGCAGCTTGCCCGGAGCCAATGAGCAGTTCTTC.

The V and J genes are TRBV2 and TRBJ2-7; D perhaps matches TRBD2 (7 bases). The germline CDR1 and CDR2 sequences are SNHLY and FYNNEI. Trimming took 2 bases from V and 0 from J, leaving 11 bases between them. This CDR3 spans 15 amino acids. CDR3 in amino acids: CASSEMAGASYEQYF. In nucleotides, the CDR3 is TGTGCCAGCAGTGAAATGGCGGGGGCCTCCTACGAGCAGTACTTC.

The chain recombines TRBV11-3 with TRBJ2-7; D tentatively reads TRBD1 or TRBD2 (5 bases each). The V end was cut by 5 bases, the J end by 5 bases, with 16 bases between. The CDR3 is 14 residues long. CDR1 and CDR2 from the germline V gene are SGHNT and YENEEA. CDR3 DNA sequence: TGTGCCAGCAGCACTCGGGACGGCCCACACGAGCAGTACTTC. Amino acid sequence: CASSTRDGPHEQYF.

This clone has only a few counts. This chain joins TRBV7-2 and TRBJ2-3, with TRBD1 matching over 8 bases. J lost 5 bases, V lost 3 bases, and 7 bases had no gene match. From germline, CDR1 is SGHTA and CDR2 FQGNSA. This CDR3 is built from 15 residues. This chain's CDR3 is CASSFRTGPGDTQYF. CDR3 nucleotide sequence: TGTGCCAGCAGCTTCAGGACAGGGCCGGGAGATACGCAGTATTTT.

This chain links TRBV10-3 with TRBJ2-7; tentatively, D is TRBD1 or TRBD2 (5 bases each). Germline V gene sequence: CDR1 ENHRY, CDR2 SYGVKD. The CDR3 has 12 amino acids. V shed 6 bases and J shed 4 bases, with 10 bases lying between them. The CDR3 sequence is CAIRRGSYEQYF. In nucleotides, the CDR3 is TGTGCCATCAGACGGGGCTCGTACGAGCAGTACTTC.

This clone was observed a few times. J is TRBJ2-7 and V is TRBV6-1, with TRBD1 matching over 9 bases. Losses at the gene ends were 6 bases for V and 5 bases for J; bases not matched to a gene: 11. This CDR3 contains 15 residues. Germline V gene data show CDR1 as MNHNS and CDR2 as SASEGT. For the CDR3, the DNA is TGTGCCAGCAGGCCGGCGACAGGGGGAAACGACGAGCAGTACTTC. Translation: CASRPATGGNDEQYF.

The chain couples TRBV20-1 to TRBJ2-2; D not resolved. V lost 3 bases, J lost 4 bases, and 3 bases lay in between. From germline, CDR1 is DFQATT and CDR2 SNEGSKA (reference sequence). The CDR3 sequence is 11 residues long. As DNA, the CDR3 is TGCAGTGCTAGCCGCACCGGGGAGCTGTTTTTT. Its translation is CSASRTGELFF.

The table lists this clone with many counts. The V and J genes are TRBV13 and TRBJ2-5; TRBD1 agrees at 7 bases. This CDR3 is 13 amino acids long. Germline CDR1 PRHDT, CDR2 FYEKMQ (reference sequence). Losses at the gene ends were 7 bases for V and 5 bases for J; bases not matched to a gene: 7. This CDR3 reads CASTPARGETQYF. The CDR3 nucleotides read TGTGCCAGCACCCCCGCCAGGGGGGAGACCCAGTACTTC.

Of note for this clone: A junction boundary mismatches the germline segment, possibly from a read error. V gene TRBV7-7 combines with J gene TRBJ2-1; a weak D match, TRBD2 (7 bases). Germline values: CDR1 SSHAT, CDR2 FNYEAQ (reference sequence). The CDR3 extends over 15 amino acids. The chain's CDR3 is CASSVGGQGGNEQFF. CDR3 sequence (DNA): TGTGCTAGCAGCGTCGGGGGGCAGGGCGGCAATGAGCAGTTCTTC.

This clone was seen more than once but under ten times. This chain connects TRBV11-1 to TRBJ1-6; D is undetermined. Trimming stripped 5 bases from V and 6 bases from J, with 11 bases between. The CDR3 totals 14 residues. The V gene's germline CDR1 is SGHAT and CDR2 FQDESV (reference sequence). CDR3 amino acids: CASSHQQANSPLHF. The CDR3 nucleotides are TGTGCCAGCAGCCACCAGCAAGCTAATTCACCCCTCCACTTT. The complete variable domain, with remaining parts taken from reference TRBV11-1 and TRBJ1-6, reads EAEVAQSPRYKITEKSQAVAFWCDPISGHATLYWYRQILGQGPELLVQFQDESVVDDSQLPKDRFSAERLKGVDSTLKIQPAELGDSAMYLCASSHQQANSPLHFGNGTRLTVT.

The chain carries TRBV7-9 and TRBJ2-7; 8 positions agree with TRBD1. V dropped 5 bases and J dropped 3; count of bases not matched to a gene: 6. The CDR3 length is 14 residues. Germline values: CDR1 SEHNR, CDR2 FQNEAQ (reference sequence). The CDR3 loop reads CASSRGQANYEQYF. Here the CDR3 DNA reads TGTGCCAGCAGCAGGGGACAGGCAAACTACGAGCAGTACTTC.

J is TRBJ2-1 and V is TRBV6-5, with TRBD1 matching over 9 bases. With V trimmed by 6 bases and J by 11 bases, 8 bases remained unmatched. This CDR3 contains 13 residues. CDR1 MNHEY and CDR2 SVGAGI come from the germline V gene. The CDR3 region is CASSGRDREKQFF. CDR3 nucleotides: TGTGCCAGCAGCGGTCGGGACAGGGAGAAGCAGTTCTTC.

In regard to this clone: At the DNA level, this CDR3 is encoded by other sequences in the same sample as well. The chain uses TRBV7-2 and TRBJ2-2; D not resolved. Between the trimmed V and J ends, which lost 1 base and 0 bases, there was a span of 3 bases. Germline CDR1 and CDR2: SGHTA and FQGNSA. The CDR3 is 14 residues long. CDR3 residues: CASSLGANTGELFF. CDR3 in DNA: TGTGCCAGCAGCTTAGGGGCGAACACCGGGGAGCTGTTTTTT.

This clone has a handful of counts. V and J are TRBV25-1 and TRBJ1-5, with TRBD1 matching 8 bases. V shed 2 bases and J 5 bases; nucleotides not matched to a gene: 8. Germline-derived CDR1 and CDR2 are MGHDK and SYGVNS. This CDR3 contains 16 residues. This chain's CDR3 is CASSETGRGRDQPQHF. In DNA form, the CDR3 reads TGTGCCAGCAGTGAAACGGGCAGGGGGCGGGATCAGCCCCAGCATTTT.

This clone was seen a handful of times. The chain employs TRBV30 and TRBJ1-1, with D hard to call. Germline CDR1 and CDR2: GTSNPN and SVGIG (reference sequence). The CDR3 runs to 11 residues. V gave up 4 bases and J gave up 10 bases, with 13 bases separating them. The CDR3 DNA sequence: TGTGCCTGGACGGCGGCCGCGGGAGCTTTCTTT. This gives the protein CAWTAAAGAFF.

CDR3 amino acids: CASSSGDSQETQYF. DNA for the CDR3: TGTGCCAGCAGCTCCGGGGACTCCCAAGAGACCCAGTACTTC. The V gene is TRBV5-4, the J gene TRBJ2-5, with TRBD2 as a possible D gene (6 bases). CDR1 is SGHNT and CDR2 is YYREEE in the germline V gene (reference sequence). There are 14 residues in the CDR3. V lost 3 bases to trimming and J lost 1 base, with 10 bases between them.

This clone was seen a handful of times. V and J are TRBV5-4 and TRBJ2-2, with D possibly being TRBD1 or TRBD2 (5 bases each). Trimming shortened V by 4 bases and J by 6 bases, and 10 bases separated the two germline ends. In germline, CDR1 is SGHNT, CDR2 YYREEE (reference sequence). The CDR3 consists of 13 residues. The CDR3 sequence: CASSRDRSGELFF. Here the CDR3 DNA reads TGTGCCAGCAGCCGGGACCGCTCCGGGGAGCTGTTTTTT. The whole variable domain, filled in from reference TRBV5-4 and TRBJ2-2, reads ETGVTQSPTHLIKTRGQQVTLRCSSQSGHNTVSWYQQALGQGPQFIFQYYREEENGRGNFPPRFSGLQFPNYSSELNVNALELDDSALYLCASSRDRSGELFFGEGSRLTVL.

The genes are TRBV6-4 and TRBJ2-1; D is ambiguous. CDR3 size: 13 residues. The ends were cut back, 0 bases at V and 10 bases at J, with 10 bases in the middle. CDR1 MRHNA and CDR2 SNTAGT come from the germline V gene. The CDR3 nucleotides read TGTGCCAGCAGTGACTCTTCCGCGGCGGAGCAGTTCTTC. It encodes CASSDSSAAEQFF.